There are many counts of the clone carrying this T cell receptor (beta chain). The antigen is undetermined. TCRdb passed the RT-PCR reads through MiXCR, listing each CDR3 protein once. The sample includes over 150,000 distinct CDR3 sequences, around 9% of them seen just once. The sample belongs to a study of response to subunit inactivated influenza vaccine. Study-wide results and limits: The authors proposed limited new T cell recruitment per seasonal influenza vaccination.

The germline gives CDR1 LGHNA, CDR2 YSLEER. The CDR3 length is 17 residues. Trimming left V 1 base short and J 1 base short, with 16 bases between. The sequence derives from a man aged 50-59 years who received an inactivated influenza vaccine. V usage is TRBV4-3 and J usage is TRBJ2-5; maybe TRBD1 (5 bases). This specimen consisted of non-naive T cells sorted from PBMCs, obtained on the day of vaccination. This CDR3 is CASSQVRQSPTQETQYF. In nucleotides, the CDR3 is TGCGCCAGCAGCCAAGTTCGACAGTCCCCAACCCAAGAGACCCAGTACTTC.